These 20 T cell receptor beta chains came from one sample sequenced in a study of cytomegalovirus exposure and HLA in healthy donors. The PCR was carried out with 60 Vbeta primers and 13 Jbeta primers. The table came from immunoSEQ multiplex PCR; TCRdb's copy has only in-frame clones and leaves some out. This sample has under 200,000 clones, with more than 65% found just once. The sequencing sample was made of PBMCs. The receptors here all came from a woman aged 25 to 39 in good health and CMV-seronegative.

This clone was seen a few times. The chain couples TRBV7-2 to TRBJ2-1; 14 bases are a match to TRBD2. Trimming removed 4 bases from V and 7 bases from J; junction bases left unmatched: 6. CDR1 is SGHTA, CDR2 FQGNSA, per germline. CDR3 length: 16 residues. The CDR3 nucleotides are TGTGCCAGCAGCTCCCGACTAGCGGGAGGGAGGAATGAGCAGTTCTTC. It specifies CASSSRLAGGRNEQFF.

The chain links TRBV6-4 to TRBJ2-1; 12 bases fit TRBD2. V lost 0 bases and J lost 8; bases outside the gene matches: 2. Germline values: CDR1 MRHNA, CDR2 SNTAGT. The CDR3 is made up of 15 amino acids. The CDR3 here is CASSDSGLAGHEQFF. The DNA of the CDR3 is TGTGCCAGCAGTGACTCCGGACTAGCGGGGCATGAGCAGTTCTTC.

This clone showed up just once. The genes are TRBV7-2 and TRBJ2-5; the D gene is possibly TRBD2 (5 bases). This CDR3 has 16 amino acids. CDR1 and CDR2 from the germline V gene are SGHTA and FQGNSA. V lost 5 bases and J lost 5, with 21 bases in between. The CDR3 DNA reads as TGTGCCAGCAGCCCCTCTGCGGGCGTAAATACGGAGACCCAGTACTTC. Protein sequence: CASSPSAGVNTETQYF.

This sequence joins TRBV29-1 and TRBJ2-3; 12 positions match TRBD2. The ends lost 4 bases at V and 5 bases at J; junction bases unmatched: 4. CDR1 is SQVTM, CDR2 ANQGSEA, per germline. The CDR3 is 14 amino acids. The CDR3 loop is CSVGGLAGGDTQYF. CDR3 bases: TGCAGCGTTGGGGGACTAGCGGGCGGAGATACGCAGTATTTT.

This chain uses TRBV27 with TRBJ1-6; weak D call: TRBD1 (5 bases). The CDR3 covers 14 residues. Trimming took off 3 bases at V and 10 bases at J, with 13 bases between the two ends. Germline CDR1 MNHEY, CDR2 SMNVEV (reference sequence). The CDR3 loop is CASSFREYGSPLHF. As DNA, the CDR3 is TGTGCCAGCAGTTTCAGGGAATATGGGTCACCCCTCCACTTT.

In DNA form, the CDR3 reads TGTGCCATCAGTGAGTCGTGGGGGACAGGGGGTTCGGATCAGCCCCAGCATTTT. Amino acids: CAISESWGTGGSDQPQHF. The rearrangement uses TRBV10-3 and TRBJ1-5; 11 nucleotides match TRBD1. CDR3 length equals 18 residues. V gave up 0 bases and J gave up 5 bases; unmatched junction bases: 9. Germline CDR1 ENHRY, CDR2 SYGVKD.

V usage is TRBV27 and J usage is TRBJ1-1, with a possible D match to TRBD1 (6 bases). The V gene lost 3 bases and the J gene lost 4 bases, with 9 bases spanning the gap. Per germline, CDR1 MNHEY and CDR2 SMNVEV (reference sequence). CDR3 size: 13 residues. Here the CDR3 reads CASSFRGVTEAFF. The CDR3 nucleotides read TGTGCCAGCAGTTTCAGGGGTGTCACTGAAGCTTTCTTT.

The DNA for the CDR3 is TGTGCCAGCAGCCTCGAGCCTAGTACGTTCTACGAGCAGTACTTC. Its translation is CASSLEPSTFYEQYF. This chain connects TRBV7-3 to TRBJ2-7; D uncertain. Germline CDR1 SGHTA, CDR2 FQGTGA. CDR3 size: 15 residues. V was clipped by 5 bases and J by 3 bases, with 17 bases between them.

J is TRBJ1-3 and V is TRBV19; D ambiguous. This CDR3 contains 14 residues. V was clipped by 7 bases and J by 3 bases, with 13 bases between them. Germline assignment: CDR1 LNHDA and CDR2 SQIVND (reference sequence). CDR3 amino acids: CASTREIGGNTIYF. The CDR3 nucleotides are TGTGCCAGTACTCGGGAGATAGGTGGAAACACCATATATTTT.

V and J are TRBV9 and TRBJ2-7; 15 nucleotides agree with TRBD2. J lost 1 base, V lost 3 bases, and 8 bases had no gene match. Germline V gives CDR1 SGDLS, CDR2 YYNGEE. This CDR3 region has 18 residues. The CDR3 nucleotides are TGTGCCAGCAGCGGCGGACTAGCGGGAGGGCCAAGGTCCTACGAGCAGTACTTC. This translates into CASSGGLAGGPRSYEQYF.

The CDR3 DNA is TGTGCCACCAGCAGAGATCCAGGGGGCGAGGTGGGCAATCAGCCCCAGCATTTT. Protein: CATSRDPGGEVGNQPQHF. The chain carries TRBV15 and TRBJ1-5; 8 nucleotides align to TRBD1. Per the germline V gene, CDR1 is LNHNV and CDR2 is YYDKDF (reference sequence). The CDR3 loop spans 18 amino acids. After removal of 0 bases from V and 2 bases from J, the junction contained 9 bases not matched to a gene.

This clone has just one count. This chain uses TRBV11-2 with TRBJ2-2; 7 bases are shared with TRBD1. V gave up 5 bases and J gave up 4 bases; unmatched junction bases: 7. Germline values: CDR1 SGHAT, CDR2 FQNNGV. There are 15 residues in the CDR3. The CDR3 protein is CASSPGQRVTGELFF. The CDR3 nucleotides are TGTGCCAGCAGCCCGGGACAGAGAGTCACCGGGGAGCTGTTTTTT.

V and J are TRBV18 and TRBJ2-1, with 11 bases aligning to TRBD2. The CDR3 length is 18 residues. J gave up 5 bases and V 1 base, and 10 bases lay outside the gene matches. From germline, CDR1 is KGHSH and CDR2 LQKENI. The CDR3 loop reads CASSPLIDSGRAHNEQFF. The CDR3 region has the DNA TGTGCCAGCTCACCACTCATTGATAGCGGGAGGGCCCACAATGAGCAGTTCTTC. Looking up the rest from reference TRBV18 and TRBJ2-1 gives the full variable domain: NAGVMQNPRHLVRRRGQEARLRCSPMKGHSHVYWYRQLPEEGLKFMVYLQKENIIDESGMPKERFSAEFPKEGPSILRIQQVVRGDSAAYFCASSPLIDSGRAHNEQFFGPGTRLTVL.

The gene calls are TRBV6-5 and TRBJ2-7; TRBD2 might be the D (6 bases). The CDR3 totals 14 residues. V lost 5 bases and J 5 bases, leaving 16 bases between the germline ends. Germline CDR1 reads MNHEY; CDR2 reads SVGAGI. CDR3 nucleotides: TGTGCCAGCAGTCCCCGGGGACTGTTCAACGAGCAGTACTTC. It translates to CASSPRGLFNEQYF.

DNA of the CDR3: TGTGCCAGCAGCTCCGGGACTAGAGTCGAGCAGTTCTTC. The encoded protein is CASSSGTRVEQFF. This chain uses TRBV5-4 with TRBJ2-1, with TRBD2 identical over 8 bases. CDR1 is SGHNT and CDR2 is YYREEE in the germline V gene (reference sequence). The V and J ends lost 3 bases and 10 bases, in that order; junction bases with no gene match: 6. CDR3 length: 13 amino acids. Using reference TRBV5-4 and TRBJ2-1 for the parts outside the CDR3, the full variable domain is ETGVTQSPTHLIKTRGQQVTLRCSSQSGHNTVSWYQQALGQGPQFIFQYYREEENGRGNFPPRFSGLQFPNYSSELNVNALELDDSALYLCASSSGTRVEQFFGPGTRLTVL.

V and J are TRBV6-4 and TRBJ2-3; 14 bases are a match to TRBD2. The CDR3 is 15 amino acids. Unmatched junction bases numbered 4, after V lost 6 bases and J lost 5 bases. Germline V gives CDR1 MRHNA, CDR2 SNTAGT. CDR3 coding DNA: TGTGCCAGCAGGGGACTAGCGGGAGAAAAAGATACGCAGTATTTT. Translating it yields CASRGLAGEKDTQYF.

V gene TRBV11-2 combines with J gene TRBJ1-2, with a weak D call TRBD1 (6 bases). This CDR3 spans 15 amino acids. The V end lost 4 bases, the J end lost 3 bases, and 15 bases lay between the germline ends. CDR1 SGHAT and CDR2 FQNNGV come from the germline V gene. CDR3 DNA: TGTGCCAGCAGCTCAATCCGGGACAAAGACTATGGCTACACCTTC. Its protein product is CASSSIRDKDYGYTF.

V is TRBV19 and J is TRBJ1-1; 10 nucleotides line up with TRBD1. Trimming cost V 5 bases and J 10 bases; bases outside gene matches: 16. Germline V gene data show CDR1 as LNHDA and CDR2 as SQIVND (reference sequence). The CDR3 totals 16 residues. CDR3 coding DNA: TGTGCCAGTAGTCCCCATAGGGGGACAGGGGATATTAGAGCTTTCTTT. Amino acids: CASSPHRGTGDIRAFF.

The chain couples TRBV11-2 to TRBJ1-1, with 7 bases aligning to TRBD1. The CDR3 runs 15 residues. The trim removed 5 bases at V and 6 bases at J, leaving 12 bases unmatched. CDR1 SGHAT and CDR2 FQNNGV come from the germline V gene. CDR3 nucleotide sequence: TGTGCCAGCAGCCCCGGACAGGCGAGGGTGCCTGAAGCTTTCTTT. Translating gives CASSPGQARVPEAFF.

The chain combines TRBV9 with TRBJ2-2; 8 bases are shared with TRBD1. CDR3 length: 19 residues. Germline lookup yields CDR1 SGDLS and CDR2 YYNGEE. Trimming at V came to 2 bases and at J to 1 base, leaving 13 bases not matched to a gene. CDR3 amino acids: CASSVAGQVGRLNTGELFF. As DNA, the CDR3 is TGTGCCAGCAGCGTGGCGGGACAGGTTGGAAGATTGAACACCGGGGAGCTGTTTTTT.